This T cell receptor beta chain is drawn from a study of T-cell reconstitution after alpha-beta-depleted transplantation in children. Molecular barcoding with unique molecular identifiers was used for the TCRbeta library. MiXCR was run by TCRdb on the PCR reads, yielding one entry per CDR3 protein. Of about 610,000 distinct CDR3 sequences in the sample, over 9.5% are singletons; the top ten hold roughly 3.9%. The TCR sequence derives from a human donor who donated a stem cell graft to a child with acute myeloid leukemia. The material was PBMCs from the stem cell graft donor, obtained from the stem cell graft.

CDR3 bases: TGCAGTGCTAGAGATAGTACAATGAACACTGAAGCTTTCTTT. Its protein product is CSARDSTMNTEAFF. This chain connects TRBV20-1 to TRBJ1-1; D not certain. Germline CDR1 and CDR2: DFQATT and SNEGSKA (reference sequence). The CDR3 consists of 14 residues. With 0 bases removed from V and 0 bases from J, the gap between germline ends came to 8 bases.